A single sample is the source of the 23 T cell receptor beta chains below, sequenced in a study of radiation and T cells in renal cell carcinoma. Measured with immunoSEQ multiplex PCR; TCRdb has only the in-frame clones, and not every one. The sample holds approximately 85,000 clones, 70% to 90% seen once. Time point described: blood 4 weeks post-SBRT, at nephrectomy. The treatment was: 15 Gy SBRT to primary tumor, nephrectomy 4 weeks later. This specimen consisted of blood, obtained from a patient whose treatment included radiotherapy and nephrectomy. Receptors were obtained from a woman in her 70s with renal cell carcinoma.

This clone was detected only a few times. The genes are TRBV28 and TRBJ1-1; D gene unclear. The V end lost 2 bases, the J end lost 1 base, and 2 bases lay between the germline ends. The V gene's germline CDR1 is MDHEN and CDR2 SYDVKM. The CDR3 is 12 residues long. The CDR3 DNA reads as TGTGCCAGCAGTTTAGGGAACACTGAAGCTTTCTTT. Encoded protein: CASSLGNTEAFF.

The chain uses TRBV19 and TRBJ1-1; unclear D gene. V was pared by 5 bases and J by 0 bases, with 10 bases between. This CDR3 comprises 14 residues. Germline CDR1 and CDR2: LNHDA and SQIVND (reference sequence). The CDR3 bases are TGTGCCAGTAGTCCGCAGGCCATGAACACTGAAGCTTTCTTT. This sequence encodes CASSPQAMNTEAFF. Looking up the rest from reference TRBV19 and TRBJ1-1 gives the full variable domain: DGGITQSPKYLFRKEGQNVTLSCEQNLNHDAMYWYRQDPGQGLRLIYYSQIVNDFQKGDIAEGYSVSREKKESFPLTVTSAQKNPTAFYLCASSPQAMNTEAFFGQGTRLTVV.

This clone showed up just once. The chain recombines TRBV19 with TRBJ2-5; D unresolved. Germline V gene lookup returns CDR1 LNHDA and CDR2 SQIVND (reference sequence). Trimming removed 5 bases from V and 2 bases from J, with 12 bases in between. This CDR3 comprises 14 residues. CDR3 DNA: TGTGCCAGTAGTTTGACAATTATACAAGAGACCCAGTACTTC. Its protein product is CASSLTIIQETQYF. The entire variable domain, with the rest obtained from reference TRBV19 and TRBJ2-5, is as follows: DGGITQSPKYLFRKEGQNVTLSCEQNLNHDAMYWYRQDPGQGLRLIYYSQIVNDFQKGDIAEGYSVSREKKESFPLTVTSAQKNPTAFYLCASSLTIIQETQYFGPGTRLLVL.

V is TRBV15 and J is TRBJ1-2; TRBD1 aligns across 9 bases. This CDR3 region has 14 residues. Looked up from germline, CDR1 is LNHNV and CDR2 is YYDKDF (reference sequence). With 1 base clipped from V and 7 bases from J, the junction kept 4 bases outside the gene matches. The DNA of the CDR3 is TGTGCCACCAGCAGAGCACAGGGGGCTTTTGGCTACACCTTC. The encoded protein is CATSRAQGAFGYTF.

The chain joins TRBV6-5 to TRBJ1-4; D uncertain. V gave up 7 bases and J gave up 7 bases, with 13 bases separating them. This CDR3 comprises 13 residues. CDR1 is MNHEY and CDR2 is SVGAGI in the germline V gene. This CDR3 reads CASTQRLGEKLFF. The CDR3, as DNA: TGTGCCAGCACCCAACGCCTCGGTGAAAAACTGTTTTTT.

The genes are TRBV28 and TRBJ2-3; 9 positions match TRBD2. Germline CDR1 and CDR2: MDHEN and SYDVKM. The CDR3 length is 16 residues. The junction had 5 bases not matched to a gene; V was cut back by 3 bases and J by 1 base. In DNA, the CDR3 is TGTGCCAGCAGTTTCTCGGGACTAGCCCGCACAGATACGCAGTATTTT. This encodes CASSFSGLARTDTQYF.

This clone is a singleton in its sample. J is TRBJ1-2 and V is TRBV28; 7 bases fit TRBD1. The V gene end was trimmed by 6 bases and the J gene end by 6 bases; junction bases not matched to a gene: 7. This CDR3 spans 13 amino acids. Germline CDR1 reads MDHEN; CDR2 reads SYDVKM. The DNA of the CDR3 is TGTGCCAGCAGGAAGACAGGGAAGAATGGCTACACCTTC. Translated, it gives CASRKTGKNGYTF.

The chain couples TRBV7-2 to TRBJ1-3; D is unresolved. Per germline, CDR1 SGHTA and CDR2 FQGNSA. The CDR3 runs 14 residues. V lost 2 bases, J lost 2 bases, and 7 bases lay in between. The CDR3 DNA reads as TGTGCCAGCAGCTTAAGTACTGCTGGAAACACCATATATTTT. This gives the protein CASSLSTAGNTIYF.

The rearrangement links TRBV5-1 to TRBJ1-2; 9 bases align to TRBD1. The CDR3 has 14 amino acids. Per the germline V gene, CDR1 is SGHRS and CDR2 is YFSETQ. With V trimmed by 6 bases and J by 0 bases, 3 bases remained unmatched. The chain's CDR3 is CASTDRGANYGYTF. The CDR3 DNA sequence: TGCGCCAGCACCGACAGGGGGGCTAACTATGGCTACACCTTC.

This clone was observed once. This chain connects TRBV19 to TRBJ2-7; 7 bases agree with TRBD1. This CDR3 is built from 15 residues. Per the germline V gene, CDR1 is LNHDA and CDR2 is SQIVND (reference sequence). V was clipped by 1 base and J by 5 bases; unmatched bases: 8. The CDR3 bases are TGTGCCAGTAGTATAGTGGGCAGGGGGATGGACGAGCAGTACTTC. It codes for CASSIVGRGMDEQYF.

V and J are TRBV4-3 and TRBJ1-2, with 8 nucleotides matching TRBD1. The germline gives CDR1 LGHNA, CDR2 YSLEER. The CDR3 length is 15 residues. Losses at the gene ends were 3 bases for V and 5 bases for J; bases not matched to a gene: 8. The chain's CDR3 is CASSHEPRQGYGYTF. DNA for the CDR3: TGCGCCAGCAGCCACGAACCAAGACAGGGGTATGGCTACACCTTC.

The chain carries TRBV5-6 and TRBJ2-3; D is uncertain. The V and J ends lost 2 bases and 2 bases respectively, with 3 bases between them. Germline V gene data show CDR1 as SGHDT and CDR2 as YYEEEE. There are 12 residues in the CDR3. This CDR3 reads CASSFSTDTQYF. Here the CDR3 DNA reads TGTGCCAGCAGCTTCTCCACAGATACGCAGTATTTT.

The chain links TRBV11-1 to TRBJ1-1; D is undetermined. Trimming took off 3 bases at V and 11 bases at J, with 13 bases between the two ends. The CDR3 runs 12 residues. From germline, CDR1 is SGHAT and CDR2 FQDESV (reference sequence). CDR3 coding DNA: TGTGCCAGCAGCTTCGGGCCGGATGAGGCTTTCTTT. This gives the protein CASSFGPDEAFF.

This clone was counted only a few times. The rearrangement links TRBV2 to TRBJ2-1; 12 bases map to TRBD2. The germline CDR1 and CDR2 sequences are SNHLY and FYNNEI. This CDR3 is 15 amino acids long. V trimming: 8 bases; J trimming: 7 bases; junction bases outside the gene matches: 9. In DNA form, the CDR3 reads TGTGCCAGCTATCCGACTAGCGGGGGAAAGAATGAGCAGTTCTTC. This translates into CASYPTSGGKNEQFF.

The chain joins TRBV28 to TRBJ1-1; no clear D. V was cut by 4 bases and J by 5 bases, with 14 bases left in between. Germline V gene lookup returns CDR1 MDHEN and CDR2 SYDVKM. CDR3 length: 14 residues. The CDR3 reads CASSSAWEGTEAFF. In DNA form, the CDR3 reads TGTGCCAGCAGTTCGGCCTGGGAGGGAACTGAAGCTTTCTTT.

The CDR3 is CASSVEAGGYYEQYF. CDR3 coding DNA: TGTGCCAGCAGCGTAGAGGCGGGGGGGTACTACGAGCAGTACTTC. The J gene is TRBJ2-7, the V gene TRBV9; 9 positions match TRBD2. The ends lost 0 bases at V and 3 bases at J; junction bases unmatched: 4. The CDR3 is 15 amino acids. The germline gives CDR1 SGDLS, CDR2 YYNGEE.

The V call is TRBV6-1, the J call TRBJ2-1; 7 nucleotides match TRBD1. The CDR3 consists of 12 residues. The germline V gene has CDR1 MNHNS and CDR2 SASEGT. The J segment lost 8 bases and the V segment lost 8 bases, leaving 6 bases of the junction unmatched. The chain's CDR3 is CASLTGLDEQFF. In nucleotides, the CDR3 is TGTGCCAGCTTGACAGGGCTGGATGAGCAGTTCTTC.

CDR3 in DNA: TGCAGTGCTTCGGTCGGCGAGACCCAGTACTTC. It is translated as CSASVGETQYF. The V and J genes are TRBV20-1 and TRBJ2-5, with D uncertain. Trimming cost V 5 bases and J 5 bases, with 9 bases left between them. CDR1 and CDR2 (germline): DFQATT, SNEGSKA (reference sequence). The CDR3 consists of 11 residues.

The chain recombines TRBV9 with TRBJ2-1, with TRBD2 matching over 8 bases. CDR1 SGDLS and CDR2 YYNGEE come from the germline V gene. This CDR3 contains 15 residues. The V segment lost 0 bases and the J segment 8 bases; nucleotides outside the gene matches: 7. CDR3 DNA: TGTGCCAGCAGCGTAGTCGGGGGGGCCTTAGATGAGCAGTTCTTC. Its translation: CASSVVGGALDEQFF. Full variable domain (rest looked up from reference TRBV9 and TRBJ2-1): DSGVTQTPKHLITATGQRVTLRCSPRSGDLSVYWYQQSLDQGLQFLIQYYNGEERAKGNILERFSAQQFPDLHSELNLSSLELGDSALYFCASSVVGGALDEQFFGPGTRLTVL.

The chain employs TRBV11-3 and TRBJ2-2; weak D call: TRBD1 (5 bases). The CDR3 is 15 residues long. V was trimmed by 0 bases and J by 4 bases, leaving 9 bases between them. Germline V gene sequence: CDR1 SGHNT, CDR2 YENEEA. Written as DNA, the CDR3 is TGTGCCAGCAGCTTAGAGACAGTAGGCACCGGGGAGCTGTTTTTT. Residues: CASSLETVGTGELFF.

The gene calls are TRBV9 and TRBJ2-7; D unclear. With 0 bases removed from V and 2 bases from J, the gap between germline ends came to 9 bases. The germline gives CDR1 SGDLS, CDR2 YYNGEE. The CDR3 covers 14 residues. CDR3 region: CASSVVKIPYEQYF. In DNA, the CDR3 is TGTGCCAGCAGCGTAGTAAAGATCCCCTACGAGCAGTACTTC.

This chain connects TRBV7-2 to TRBJ2-1, with TRBD1 identical over 12 bases. V was pared by 3 bases and J by 10 bases, with 7 bases of the junction left unmatched. The CDR3 contains 15 residues. Germline-derived CDR1 and CDR2 are SGHTA and FQGNSA. The CDR3 nucleotides are TGTGCCAGCAGCTTGGAGGGACAGGGGGCATTGGAGCAGTTCTTC. Its protein is CASSLEGQGALEQFF. The whole variable domain, remainder taken from reference TRBV7-2 and TRBJ2-1, is GAGVSQSPSNKVTEKGKDVELRCDPISGHTALYWYRQSLGQGLEFLIYFQGNSAPDKSGLPSDRFSAERTGGSVSTLTIQRTQQEDSAVYLCASSLEGQGALEQFFGPGTRLTVL.

This chain uses TRBV27 with TRBJ1-5, with a weak D call TRBD1 (5 bases). V lost 1 base and J 1 base, leaving 5 bases between the germline ends. This CDR3 contains 14 residues. In germline, CDR1 is MNHEY, CDR2 SMNVEV (reference sequence). The CDR3 DNA reads TGTGCCAGCAGTTTATGGGGGAGCAATCAGCCCCAGCATTTT. It yields the protein CASSLWGSNQPQHF.